This passage covers 8 T cell receptor beta chains from one sample sequenced in a study of glioma-infiltrating T cells. Amplification of TCR alpha and beta CDR3 regions from RNA used iRepertoire nested multiplex PCR. TCRdb recomputed calls from the multiplex PCR reads with MiXCR, one row per CDR3 protein. This table holds approximately 90,000 distinct CDR3 sequences, around 23% found once. The sequenced material came from glioma tissue, nonneoplastic brain tissue, or PBMCs (not recorded which). These receptors came from a human donor with low-grade glioma or glioblastoma, undergoing nonglioma brain surgery, or in good health (not recorded which).

In its sample, this clonotype was seen many times. The gene calls are TRBV6-1 and TRBJ2-5; D perhaps matches TRBD2 (5 bases). This CDR3 spans 15 amino acids. Germline-derived CDR1 and CDR2 are MNHNS and SASEGT. Deletions cut 4 bases from V and 4 bases from J, with 16 bases between. CDR3 in amino acids: CASSVSLASGETQYF. DNA for the CDR3: TGTGCCAGCAGTGTTAGCCTAGCCAGTGGAGAGACCCAGTACTTC.

The chain has TRBV5-1 and TRBJ2-3; 8 nucleotides match TRBD2. Germline V gene lookup returns CDR1 SGHRS and CDR2 YFSETQ. This CDR3 contains 16 residues. With V trimmed by 4 bases and J by 2 bases, 9 bases remained unmatched. The CDR3 DNA follows: TGCGCCAGCAGCCGCAGAGCGGGAGTTTCCACAGATACGCAGTATTTT. Its protein product is CASSRRAGVSTDTQYF.

This clonotype was observed once. CDR3 nucleotide sequence: TGTGCCAGCAGCCAAGCGGGAGCTCCCACAGATACGCAGTATTTT. As protein: CASSQAGAPTDTQYF. The chain employs TRBV4-2 and TRBJ2-3; D possibly corresponds to TRBD2 (6 bases). The CDR3 has 15 residues. CDR1 and CDR2 (germline): LGHNA, YNFKEQ. V was pared by 1 base and J by 2 bases, with 10 bases between.

Concerning this clonotype itself: A clone one base away is much larger, so this may be a read error. This chain connects TRBV7-2 to TRBJ2-5, with D possibly TRBD1 on 6 matching bases. The germline V and J ends were trimmed by 5 bases and 4 bases, with 14 bases remaining between them. Germline V gene data show CDR1 as SGHTA and CDR2 as FQGNSA. This CDR3 region has 14 residues. The CDR3 loop reads CASSSTGPRETQYF. CDR3 sequence (DNA): TGTGCCAGCAGCAGTACAGGGCCCCGAGAGACCCAGTACTTC.

This clonotype was detected only once. A much larger clone differs by one base, so this may be a read error. V and J are TRBV7-8 and TRBJ2-3; 13 positions match TRBD2. This CDR3 contains 16 residues. Germline CDR1 SGHVS, CDR2 FQNEAQ. CDR3 DNA: TGTGCCAGAAGCTTAACCAGGACTAGCGGGGGAGATACGCAGTATTTT. Residues: CARSLTRTSGGDTQYF.

This clonotype showed up just a few times. The V and J genes are TRBV29-1 and TRBJ1-1; D is ambiguous. This CDR3 is 12 amino acids long. The germline CDR1 and CDR2 sequences are SQVTM and ANQGSEA. V lost 4 bases, J lost 5 bases, and 11 bases lay in between. The CDR3 loop is CSVALSATEAFF. CDR3 sequence (DNA): TGCAGCGTTGCCCTATCGGCGACTGAAGCTTTCTTT. Full variable domain (rest looked up from reference TRBV29-1 and TRBJ1-1): SAVISQKPSRDICQRGTSLTIQCQVDSQVTMMFWYRQQPGQSLTLIATANQGSEATYESGFVIDKFPISRPNLTFSTLTVSNMSPEDSSIYLCSVALSATEAFFGQGTRLTVV.

The sample holds a few counts of this clonotype. This sequence joins TRBV29-1 and TRBJ1-5; 11 bases match TRBD1. Germline CDR1 reads SQVTM; CDR2 reads ANQGSEA. This CDR3 has 13 residues. The V segment lost 6 bases and the J segment 4 bases; nucleotides outside the gene matches: 2. The DNA of the CDR3 is TGCAGCGTCGGGGACAGGGGGAATCAGCCCCAGCATTTT. The encoded protein is CSVGDRGNQPQHF.

This clonotype occurred many times. V gene TRBV2 combines with J gene TRBJ1-1, with 11 bases identical to TRBD1. V lost 6 bases and J lost 7; bases outside the gene matches: 7. Germline lookup yields CDR1 SNHLY and CDR2 FYNNEI. The CDR3 has 14 amino acids. The CDR3 DNA reads TGTGCCAGCAGGGCAGGACAGGGGGCTGATGAAGCTTTCTTT. Translation gives CASRAGQGADEAFF.